This T cell receptor beta chain stems from a study of blood T cells in healthy people across ages (dated by TCRdb to between 2015 and 2017). General notes on the study: In model experiments, roughly one uniquely barcoded TCR beta cDNA molecule per two T cells was captured by template switching. To track age-related changes in TCR beta repertoire diversity, the study relied on deep sequencing normalized with unique cDNA molecular identifiers. Donors were grouped into four age groups: young (average roughly 15 years), middle-aged (39), aged (about 59) and long-lived (about 90). To avoid experimental bias, donors of different ages were randomly spread across the sequencing lanes. The study analyzed two additional independent replicas of 1 million unique cDNA reads from the same blood draw for two donors, one aged 18 to 29 and one aged 80 or older.

The roughly 39 donors, aged about 6 to 95 years, were systemically healthy Caucasian individuals from Russia. Around 9.8 milliliters of peripheral blood were collected from each donor into EDTA-treated Vacutainer tubes. Ficoll-Paque density-gradient centrifugation was used to isolate PBMCs, with at least 6 million obtained per sample. Trizol reagent was used to extract total RNA from PBMCs, with at least 5.5 micrograms per sample. For every donor, flow cytometry on a PBMC aliquot measured the percentage of naive CD45RAhigh/CD27high T cells. To note about this clonotype: The antigen it recognizes is unknown. Base qualities are not at hand, and no much larger clone is one base apart.

Receptor amplification or capture employed 5' RACE. The sample was run on an Illumina HiSeq 2500. The second PCR ran for roughly 6 to 11 cycles and used a J-beta primer mix along with a sample-barcoded 5' primer. A template-switch 5' adaptor carrying 12 random nucleotides introduced a unique molecular identifier onto each TCR beta cDNA molecule. Each sample yielded at least 3 million CDR3-containing paired-end reads. All of the RNA was converted into first-strand cDNA using the Mint cDNA synthesis kit, with a TRBC-specific oligonucleotide serving as the primer. All cDNA was treated with uracil-DNA glycosylase and then went through a first 18-cycle PCR with the universal primers M1SS and BC2_uni_R. On the authors' methods: For normalization, 1 million high-quality reads, each with a distinct molecular identifier, were randomly selected from each sample. Reads sharing molecular identifiers were discarded rather than binned into consensus sequences. MiTCR, with a Q25 quality threshold and the strictest error-elimination algorithm, was used for CDR3 identification, clonotype clustering and error correction. A nonparametric unseen species model with Euler transformation was used to estimate a lower bound on total TCR beta diversity. The public reads were reprocessed in TCRdb via fastp at Q25 and MiXCR, keeping in-frame beta chains. Identical CDR3 proteins give one entry, which carries the most common genes and DNA. The V and J calls follow TCRdb's processing rather than the paper's. For this sample the table gives about 900,000 distinct CDR3 sequences, of which roughly 60% were detected only once. The ten largest clones represent 28% of the sample.

Study-level results and caveats: Estimates of total diversity based on one million sequenced T cells were regarded as lower bounds and as underestimates. Because the CMV infection status of the donors was unknown, age-related changes in expanded clonotypes may potentially have been confounded. Conclusive comparison of naive and antigen-experienced compartments was prevented by the profiling of bulk unsorted PBMCs. As age increased, observed TCR beta diversity per million T cells dropped in a roughly linear way, and a significant reduction was already evident by age 40. Compared with the aged group, more naive CD4+ T cells, fewer expanded clones and increased TCR diversity were shown by the long-lived group, suggesting age selection. Observed TCR beta diversity correlated strongly with the percentage of naive T cells measured by flow cytometry.

The sequence was obtained from a man aged 30-40 years in good health. Sequencing was performed on blood.

The nucleotide sequence is TGTGCCAGCAGTTTATCTGGGATGGGCGGTAGCACAGATACGCAGTATTTT. It translates to CASSLSGMGGSTDTQYF. Here the chain combines TRBV28 and TRBJ2-3; a confident D gene designation cannot be given. Taken from the germline V gene, the CDR1 and CDR2 loops are MDHEN and SYDVKM. CDR3 length: 17 amino acids, cysteine to phenylalanine. CDR3 DNA only is kept here, 51 bases in frame from base 1. V lost 1 base and J lost 0 bases; the stretch between them is 14 bases long.